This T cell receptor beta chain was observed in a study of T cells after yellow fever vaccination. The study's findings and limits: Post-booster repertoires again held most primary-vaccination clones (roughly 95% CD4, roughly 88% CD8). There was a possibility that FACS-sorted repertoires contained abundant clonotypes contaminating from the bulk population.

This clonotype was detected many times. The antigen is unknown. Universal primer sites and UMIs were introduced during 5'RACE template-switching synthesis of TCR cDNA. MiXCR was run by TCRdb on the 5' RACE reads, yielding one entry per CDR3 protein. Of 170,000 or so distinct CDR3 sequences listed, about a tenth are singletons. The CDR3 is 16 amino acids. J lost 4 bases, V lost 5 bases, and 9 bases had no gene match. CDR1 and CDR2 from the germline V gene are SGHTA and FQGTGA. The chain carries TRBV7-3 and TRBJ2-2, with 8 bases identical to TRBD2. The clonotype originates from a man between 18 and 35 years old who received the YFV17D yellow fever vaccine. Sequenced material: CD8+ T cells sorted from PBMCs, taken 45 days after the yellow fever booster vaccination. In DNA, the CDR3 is TGTGCCAGCAGCCCTCCTAGCGGGTACAGCACCGGGGAGCTGTTTTTT. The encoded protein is CASSPPSGYSTGELFF.